This is a list of T cell receptor beta chains from one sample in a study of blood T cell repertoires in COVID-19. Assay used: immunoSEQ multiplex PCR; TCRdb lists only in-frame clones, some missing. The sample yields some 270,000 clones, about nine tenths seen once. Source material: PBMCs or T cells enriched from blood (not recorded which). These receptors were taken from a woman aged 40 to 50 who had recovered from COVID-19. Each CDR3 is given with its conserved first and last residue. The order of the fields is clone size, V gene, D gene, J gene, CDR3 DNA, CDR3 protein. The D gene is left open where the match is weak. Some rows mark clone size as missing; the rest say once, few, many or name a class of expanded clone.

clone_size: .; v_call: TRBV6-1; d_call: .; j_call: TRBJ1-2; cdr3_nt: TGTGCCAGCAGTGAAGGAGGAGCCCACTATAACTATGGCTACACCTTC; cdr3_aa: CASSEGGAHYNYGYTF
clone_size: .; v_call: TRBV10-3; d_call: .; j_call: TRBJ1-3; cdr3_nt: TGTGCCATCAGTGGGTCCGTCTCTGGAAACACCATATATTTT; cdr3_aa: CAISGSVSGNTIYF
clone_size: .; v_call: TRBV3-1/TRBV3-2; d_call: TRBD1; j_call: TRBJ1-1; cdr3_nt: TGTGCCAGCAGCCGACACAGGGGTGCGAACACTGAAGCTTTCTTT; cdr3_aa: CASSRHRGANTEAFF
clone_size: .; v_call: TRBV6-5; d_call: .; j_call: TRBJ1-4; cdr3_nt: TGTGCCAGCAGGACAGGAAGTCCAGGAAAACTGTTTTTT; cdr3_aa: CASRTGSPGKLFF
clone_size: .; v_call: TRBV5-4; d_call: TRBD2; j_call: TRBJ2-7; cdr3_nt: TGTGCCAGCAGCGCCGGGGCGACGGGAGGGACCTACGAGCAGTACTTC; cdr3_aa: CASSAGATGGTYEQYF
clone_size: .; v_call: TRBV6-5; d_call: .; j_call: TRBJ2-1; cdr3_nt: TGTGCCAGCAGTTACGAGCGCGTCAACAATGAGCAGTTCTTC; cdr3_aa: CASSYERVNNEQFF
clone_size: once; v_call: TRBV18; d_call: .; j_call: TRBJ1-1; cdr3_nt: TGTGCCAGCTCCCAGGGGACGAACACTGAAGCTTTCTTT; cdr3_aa: CASSQGTNTEAFF
clone_size: .; v_call: TRBV13; d_call: TRBD2; j_call: TRBJ2-3; cdr3_nt: TGTGCCAGCAGCTTTGGGGGACTAGCGGGGGGACGTAGCACAGATACGCAGTATTTT; cdr3_aa: CASSFGGLAGGRSTDTQYF
clone_size: .; v_call: TRBV15; d_call: TRBD1; j_call: TRBJ1-2; cdr3_nt: TGTGCCACCGGCGGACAGGGCAGCATCGACGGCTACACCTTC; cdr3_aa: CATGGQGSIDGYTF
clone_size: .; v_call: TRBV14; d_call: .; j_call: TRBJ1-2; cdr3_nt: TGTGCCAGCAGTAGGGGATGGGATGGCTACACCTTC; cdr3_aa: CASSRGWDGYTF
clone_size: few; v_call: TRBV5-1; d_call: TRBD2; j_call: TRBJ2-2; cdr3_nt: TGCGCCAGCAGCTTGGGGACTAGCGGGGGGAACACCGGGGAGCTGTTTTTT; cdr3_aa: CASSLGTSGGNTGELFF
clone_size: .; v_call: TRBV12-3/TRBV12-4; d_call: TRBD1; j_call: TRBJ1-6; cdr3_nt: TGTGCCAGCCGGACAGGCAGGGGTACCCTCCACTTT; cdr3_aa: CASRTGRGTLHF
clone_size: once; v_call: TRBV7-2; d_call: .; j_call: TRBJ1-2; cdr3_nt: TGTGCCAGCAGCTTCCCCAGACAGGACTATGGCTACACCTTC; cdr3_aa: CASSFPRQDYGYTF
clone_size: .; v_call: TRBV6-1; d_call: TRBD1; j_call: TRBJ1-2; cdr3_nt: TGTGCCAGCAGTGCCTTAGGGACAGGGGACAACTATGGCTACACCTTC; cdr3_aa: CASSALGTGDNYGYTF
clone_size: once; v_call: TRBV13; d_call: .; j_call: TRBJ1-5; cdr3_nt: TGTGCCAGCAGCTTAGAAAGGGGTAGTAGGGTAGGCAATCAGCCCCAGCATTTT; cdr3_aa: CASSLERGSRVGNQPQHF
clone_size: .; v_call: TRBV19; d_call: .; j_call: TRBJ1-4; cdr3_nt: TGTGCCAGTAGTGGGGCCCACCCAACTAATGAAAAACTGTTTTTT; cdr3_aa: CASSGAHPTNEKLFF
clone_size: .; v_call: TRBV9; d_call: .; j_call: TRBJ2-6; cdr3_nt: TGTGCCAGCAGCGCCCTCCACTGGGCGTCTGGGGCCAACGTCCTGACTTTC; cdr3_aa: CASSALHWASGANVLTF
clone_size: .; v_call: TRBV18; d_call: .; j_call: TRBJ2-2; cdr3_nt: TGTGCCAGCTCACCAGCCGGGGGATCGAACACCGGGGAGCTGTTTTTT; cdr3_aa: CASSPAGGSNTGELFF
clone_size: once; v_call: TRBV27; d_call: .; j_call: TRBJ1-5; cdr3_nt: TGTGCCAGCCGGTCCCAGGGAACAGGGAATCAGCCCCAGCATTTT; cdr3_aa: CASRSQGTGNQPQHF